Sequencing of this TCR beta chain was carried out in a study of T cell changes during pregnancy in multiple sclerosis. Profiling relied on immunoSEQ multiplex PCR, and the TCRdb table lists in-frame clones only, not all of them. The sample shows fewer than 140,000 clones, around 92% of them seen only once. The input for sequencing was peripheral blood, taken after pregnancy. This clonotype was sampled from a female donor with multiple sclerosis, enrolled in a pregnancy study.

CDR3 sequence reads: CSLGNTGELFF. In nucleotides, the CDR3 is TGCAGTCTAGGGAACACCGGGGAGCTGTTTTTT. This rearrangement joins TRBV20-1 to TRBJ2-2; D remains ambiguous. Trimming removed 8 bases from V and 1 base from J, with 5 bases in between. The CDR3 is 11 amino acids. Germline V gene sequence: CDR1 DFQATT, CDR2 SNEGSKA (reference sequence).